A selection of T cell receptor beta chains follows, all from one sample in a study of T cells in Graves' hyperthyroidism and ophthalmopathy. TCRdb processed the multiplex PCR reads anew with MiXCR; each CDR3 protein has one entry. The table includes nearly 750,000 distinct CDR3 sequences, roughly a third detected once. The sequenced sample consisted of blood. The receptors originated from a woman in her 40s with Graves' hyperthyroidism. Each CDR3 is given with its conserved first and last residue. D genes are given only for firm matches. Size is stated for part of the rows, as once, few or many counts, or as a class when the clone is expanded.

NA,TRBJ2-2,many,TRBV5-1,CASSPGQPTGELFF,TGCGCCAGCAGTCCGGGGCAGCCCACCGGGGAGCTGTTTTTT
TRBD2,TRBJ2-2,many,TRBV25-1,CASAPLAGGSNTGELFF,TGTGCCAGCGCCCCGCTAGCGGGAGGGTCCAACACCGGGGAGCTGTTTTTT
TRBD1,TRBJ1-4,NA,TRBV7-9,CASSSFRDRRYWELFF,TGTGCCAGCAGCTCATTCCGGGACAGACGTTATTGGGAACTGTTTTTT
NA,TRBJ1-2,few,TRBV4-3,CASSQDLAPSRGYTF,TGCGCCAGCAGCCAAGATCTTGCACCCAGTCGGGGCTACACCTTC
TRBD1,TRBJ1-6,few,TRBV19,CASSTGQGARSPLHF,TGTGCCAGTAGTACGGGACAGGGGGCGAGATCACCCCTCCACTTT
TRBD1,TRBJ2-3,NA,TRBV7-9,CASSPGQGPDTQYF,TGTGCCAGCAGCCCTGGACAGGGCCCAGATACGCAGTATTTT
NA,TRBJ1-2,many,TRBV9,CASSEESDSWNGYTF,TGTGCCAGCAGCGAAGAATCGGACAGTTGGAATGGCTACACCTTC
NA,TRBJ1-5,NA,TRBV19,CAARGQDNQPQHF,TGTGCCGCCCGCGGGCAGGACAATCAGCCCCAGCATTTT
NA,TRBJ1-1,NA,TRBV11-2,CASTPLFPSGVGFEAFF,TGTGCCAGCACTCCCCTATTCCCTTCCGGGGTAGGATTTGAAGCTTTCTTT
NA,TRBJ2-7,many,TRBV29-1,CSGETGPNEQYF,TGCAGCGGAGAGACAGGACCTAACGAGCAGTACTTC
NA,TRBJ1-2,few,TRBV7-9,CASSRDLRGGAIFVGYTF,TGCGCCAGCAGCCGCGACCTACGGGGGGGGGCGATCTTTGTTGGCTACACCTTC
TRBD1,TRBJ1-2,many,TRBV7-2,CASSLKTTGGIRGYTF,TGTGCCAGCAGCTTAAAAACGACAGGGGGAATTCGCGGCTACACCTTC
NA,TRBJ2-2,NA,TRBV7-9,CASSPPAPGSCFF,NA
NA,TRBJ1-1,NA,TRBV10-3,CAISEGGGGAEAFF,TGTGCCATCAGTGAAGGGGGAGGGGGGGCTGAAGCTTTCTTT
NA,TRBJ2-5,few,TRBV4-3,CASSQDSASVETQYF,TGCGCCAGCAGCCAAGATTCGGCTAGCGTCGAGACCCAGTACTTC
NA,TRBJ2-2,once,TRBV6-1,CASSEAVGGLFF,TGTGCCAGCAGTGAAGCGGTCGGGGGGCTGTTTTTT
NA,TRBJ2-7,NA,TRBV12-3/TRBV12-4,CASSLGLAEVGEQYF,TGTGCCAGCAGTTTAGGGCTTGCGGAAGTAGGCGAGCAGTACTTC
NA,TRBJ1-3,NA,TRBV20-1,CNADTSSGNTIYF,TGCAATGCTGATACGAGCTCTGGAAACACCATATATTTT
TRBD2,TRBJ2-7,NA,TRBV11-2,CASSFRLAGETGERYF,TGTGCCAGCAGCTTCCGACTAGCGGGAGAAACGGGCGAGCGGTACTTC
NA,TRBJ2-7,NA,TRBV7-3,CASSLPQGIHEQYF,TGTGCCAGCAGTTTACCTCAGGGTATCCACGAGCAGTACTTC
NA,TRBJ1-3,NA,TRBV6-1,CASNPLNSGNTIYF,TGTGCCAGCAATCCCCTGAACTCTGGAAACACCATATATTTT
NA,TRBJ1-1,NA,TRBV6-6,CASRGHLRNTEAFF,TGTGCCAGCAGGGGACACTTACGCAACACTGAAGCTTTCTTT
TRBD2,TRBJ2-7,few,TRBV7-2,CASSLSVGAGLAGGPYEQYF,TGTGCCAGCAGCTTATCGGTTGGCGCGGGACTAGCGGGGGGGCCCTACGAGCAGTACTTC
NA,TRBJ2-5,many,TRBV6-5,CASSYSSRPVVF,TGTGCCAGCAGTTACTCGAGCAGGCCCGTTGTCTTC
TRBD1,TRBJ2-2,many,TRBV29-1,CSATGGTNTGELFF,TGCAGCGCCACAGGGGGTACGAACACCGGGGAGCTGTTTTTT
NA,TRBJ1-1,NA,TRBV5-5,CAGSLGGTTAEAFF,TGCGCCGGCAGCCTTGGAGGCACTACGGCTGAAGCTTTCTTT
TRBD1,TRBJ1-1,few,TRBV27,CASSRSRGPRTEAFF,TGTGCCAGCAGCCGCAGCAGGGGGCCCAGGACTGAAGCTTTCTTT
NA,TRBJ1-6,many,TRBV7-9,CASRGPGEASISPLHF,TGTGCCAGCAGAGGACCAGGGGAGGCTTCTATTTCACCCCTCCACTTT
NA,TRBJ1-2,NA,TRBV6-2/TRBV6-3,CASVPGDHNYGYTF,TGTGCCAGCGTTCCCGGGGATCATAACTATGGCTACACCTTC
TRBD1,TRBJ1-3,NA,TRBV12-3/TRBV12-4,CASRPTGMHTIYF,TGTGCCAGCAGGCCGACAGGGATGCACACCATATATTTT
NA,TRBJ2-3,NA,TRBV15,CATSSFGDTDTQYF,TGTGCCACCAGCAGTTTCGGGGACACAGATACGCAGTATTTT
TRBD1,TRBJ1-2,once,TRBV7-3,CASSKTGNYGYTF,TGTGCCAGCAGCAAGACAGGGAACTATGGCTACACCTTC
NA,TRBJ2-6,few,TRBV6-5,CASSQDSNSGANVLTF,TGTGCCAGCAGTCAGGACAGTAACTCTGGGGCCAACGTCCTGACTTTC
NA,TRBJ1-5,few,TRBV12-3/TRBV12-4,CASSYLEGGPQHF,TGTGCCAGCAGTTATCTTGAGGGCGGGCCCCAGCATTTT
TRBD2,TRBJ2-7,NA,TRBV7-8,CASSLTLPPIRGGLYEQYF,TGTGCCAGCAGCTTAACCCTCCCCCCCATCCGCGGGGGGCTCTACGAGCAGTACTTC
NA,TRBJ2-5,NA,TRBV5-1,CASSFEAEETQYF,TGCGCCAGCAGCTTTGAAGCGGAAGAGACCCAGTACTTC
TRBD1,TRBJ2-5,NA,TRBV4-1,CASSPGQGARWETQYF,TGCGCCAGCAGCCCAGGACAGGGAGCGCGTTGGGAGACCCAGTACTTC
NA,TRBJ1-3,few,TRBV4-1,CASSQVVSLGNTIYF,TGCGCCAGCAGCCAAGTGGTCTCACTAGGAAACACCATATATTTT
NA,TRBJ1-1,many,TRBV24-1,CATLQDLRAEAFF,TGTGCCACCTTACAGGACTTGAGAGCTGAAGCTTTCTTT
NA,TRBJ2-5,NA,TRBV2,CASRARQETQYF,TGTGCCAGCAGGGCCCGCCAAGAGACCCAGTACTTC
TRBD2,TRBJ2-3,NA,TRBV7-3,CASSRGGPQTDTQYF,TGTGCCAGCAGCCGCGGGGGGCCACAAACCGATACGCAGTATTTT
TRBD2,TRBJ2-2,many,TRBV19,CASSISASGVELFF,TGTGCCAGTAGTATTTCGGCTAGCGGGGTCGAGCTGTTTTTT
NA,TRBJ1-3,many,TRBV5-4,CASSAGTASGNTIYF,TGTGCCAGCAGCGCCGGGACGGCTTCTGGAAACACCATATATTTT
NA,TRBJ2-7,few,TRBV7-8,CASSLFGGGVDEQYF,TGTGCCAGCAGCTTATTCGGAGGGGGCGTAGACGAGCAGTACTTC
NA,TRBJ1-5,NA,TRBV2,CASTYVGGGNQPQHF,TGTGCCAGCACCTACGTGGGGGGCGGCAATCAGCCCCAGCATTTT